These 2 T cell receptor beta chains were sequenced from one sample in a study of cytomegalovirus exposure and HLA in healthy donors. The table came from immunoSEQ multiplex PCR; TCRdb's copy has only in-frame clones and leaves some out. The data show a few hundred thousand clones, 80% to 90% seen once. Sequencing was done on a sample of PBMCs. Source of these receptors: a young woman in good health and CMV-seronegative.

This chain joins TRBV5-1 and TRBJ2-1; TRBD2 agrees at 13 bases. The V and J ends lost 5 bases and 9 bases, in that order; junction bases with no gene match: 8. The CDR3 loop spans 15 amino acids. Germline V gives CDR1 SGHRS, CDR2 YFSETQ. DNA of the CDR3: TGCGCCAGCAGAACTACCGGGACTAGCGGGGTTGAGCAGTTCTTC. Its protein is CASRTTGTSGVEQFF.

This rearrangement joins TRBV30 to TRBJ1-2, with D possibly being TRBD1 (5 bases). Germline V lookup: CDR1 GTSNPN, CDR2 SVGIG (reference sequence). The ends were cut back, 2 bases at V and 4 bases at J, with 14 bases in the middle. The CDR3 loop spans 14 amino acids. The CDR3 spells CAWSPQGLFYGYTF. CDR3 bases: TGTGCCTGGAGTCCCCAGGGCCTCTTCTATGGCTACACCTTC.